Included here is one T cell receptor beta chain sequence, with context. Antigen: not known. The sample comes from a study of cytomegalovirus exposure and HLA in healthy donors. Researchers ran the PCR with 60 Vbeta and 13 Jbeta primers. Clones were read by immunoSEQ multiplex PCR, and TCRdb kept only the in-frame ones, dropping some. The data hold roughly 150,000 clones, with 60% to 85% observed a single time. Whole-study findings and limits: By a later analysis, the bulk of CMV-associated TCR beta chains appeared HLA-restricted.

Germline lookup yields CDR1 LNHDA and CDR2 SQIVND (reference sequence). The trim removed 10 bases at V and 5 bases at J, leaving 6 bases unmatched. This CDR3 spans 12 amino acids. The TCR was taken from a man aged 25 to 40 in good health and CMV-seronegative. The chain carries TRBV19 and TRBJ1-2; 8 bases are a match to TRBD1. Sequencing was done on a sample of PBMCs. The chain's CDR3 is CATADRGYGYTF. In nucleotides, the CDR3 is TGTGCCACCGCAGACAGGGGTTATGGCTACACCTTC.